Each of the 28 T cell receptor beta chains below was sequenced from the same sample in a study of shared T cell receptors in the human thymus. TCRdb's copy holds only in-frame clones and misses some; the assay was immunoSEQ multiplex PCR. The sample has 600,000 to 900,000 clones; roughly 88% are singletons. Separately, the same data were catalogued under a study of human thymus T cells.

Material for sequencing was thymocytes. The receptors derive from a girl less than two years old with a congenital heart defect.

The chain carries TRBV27 and TRBJ1-5; perhaps TRBD1 as D (6 bases). The V end lost 8 bases, the J end lost 4 bases, and 9 bases lay between the germline ends. Germline CDR1 MNHEY, CDR2 SMNVEV (reference sequence). The CDR3 has 12 residues. CDR3 coding DNA: TGTGCCAGCGGCCAGGGGAATCAGCCCCAGCATTTT. Residues: CASGQGNQPQHF.

This rearrangement joins TRBV25-1 to TRBJ2-2, with D uncertain. Germline V gives CDR1 MGHDK, CDR2 SYGVNS. V lost 3 bases, J lost 7 bases, and 12 bases lay in between. The CDR3 consists of 14 residues. CDR3 in amino acids: CASSDYRVYGELFF. CDR3 in DNA: TGTGCCAGCAGTGATTATCGGGTATACGGGGAGCTGTTTTTT.

This chain uses TRBV4-3 with TRBJ1-2; TRBD1 aligns across 7 bases. Germline trimming cut 0 bases from V and 9 bases from J; bases unmatched to any gene: 16. In germline, CDR1 is LGHNA, CDR2 YSLEER. The CDR3 is made up of 17 amino acids. The CDR3 spells CASSQDFGVGRGVRYTF. The CDR3 bases are TGCGCCAGCAGCCAAGATTTTGGGGTAGGCAGGGGGGTGCGCTACACCTTC.

The chain employs TRBV6-1 and TRBJ1-5; possible D gene TRBD1, 6 bases. Germline CDR1 reads MNHNS; CDR2 reads SASEGT. The CDR3 spans 17 residues. V shed 3 bases and J shed 0 bases, with 15 bases lying between them. CDR3 DNA sequence: TGTGCCAGCAGTGATCAGGGGTTGTGGAATAGCAATCAGCCCCAGCATTTT. Residues: CASSDQGLWNSNQPQHF.

V gene TRBV28 combines with J gene TRBJ1-5; D is unclear. Germline V gives CDR1 MDHEN, CDR2 SYDVKM. V shed 5 bases and J shed 9 bases, with 11 bases lying between them. This CDR3 comprises 12 residues. The CDR3 loop is CASSLLTLPQHF. Here the CDR3 DNA reads TGTGCCAGCAGTCTACTCACCCTGCCCCAGCATTTT.

This chain joins TRBV28 and TRBJ1-2, with D unclear. The CDR3 spans 13 residues. Trimming left V 8 bases short and J 6 bases short, with 16 bases between. CDR1 and CDR2 (germline): MDHEN, SYDVKM. In DNA, the CDR3 is TGTGCCAGCGGACTGTCGATGCAGGATGGCTACACCTTC. Protein: CASGLSMQDGYTF.

About this clone itself: The same CDR3 is also encoded by other DNA sequences in this sample. V usage is TRBV18 and J usage is TRBJ1-4; D may be TRBD1 (5 bases). CDR3 length: 17 residues. The germline V gene has CDR1 KGHSH and CDR2 LQKENI. Trimming took off 3 bases at V and 7 bases at J, with 21 bases between the two ends. The CDR3 sequence: CASSPLERQTTGEKLFF. In nucleotides, the CDR3 is TGTGCCAGCTCACCGTTAGAACGACAGACCACAGGTGAAAAACTGTTTTTT.

This chain uses TRBV7-2 with TRBJ2-3; D uncertain. This CDR3 spans 17 amino acids. The V and J ends lost 1 base and 0 bases respectively, with 14 bases between them. Germline V lookup: CDR1 SGHTA, CDR2 FQGNSA. CDR3 protein: CASSLGLRYPSTDTQYF. In nucleotides, the CDR3 is TGTGCCAGCAGCTTAGGCCTACGCTACCCTAGCACAGATACGCAGTATTTT.

The V call is TRBV5-1, the J call TRBJ2-1; the match to TRBD2 covers 8 bases. This CDR3 is built from 15 residues. Germline V gene sequence: CDR1 SGHRS, CDR2 YFSETQ. The J segment lost 8 bases and the V segment lost 0 bases, leaving 7 bases of the junction unmatched. Here the CDR3 DNA reads TGCGCCAGCAGCTTGGCTAGCGGGCGGTGTGATGAGCAGTTCTTC. Translation: CASSLASGRCDEQFF.

The J gene is TRBJ2-2, the V gene TRBV10-2; TRBD2 agrees at 8 bases. J lost 6 bases, V lost 10 bases, and 4 bases had no gene match. There are 12 residues in the CDR3. CDR1 WSHSY and CDR2 SAAADI come from the germline V gene. CDR3 residues: CAIGLAPGELFF. CDR3 coding DNA: TGCGCCATTGGACTAGCCCCCGGGGAGCTGTTTTTT.

The chain employs TRBV18 and TRBJ2-7, with D possibly matching TRBD1 (5 bases). Germline V gives CDR1 KGHSH, CDR2 LQKENI. The CDR3 runs to 15 residues. V was cut by 0 bases and J by 5 bases, with 14 bases left in between. The CDR3 spells CASSPPRNKGNEQYF. DNA for the CDR3: TGTGCCAGCTCACCACCGAGGAATAAGGGGAACGAGCAGTACTTC.

The rearrangement joins TRBV2 to TRBJ1-2; 10 bases are a match to TRBD1. The CDR3 extends over 20 amino acids. With 5 bases clipped from V and 4 bases from J, the junction kept 22 bases outside the gene matches. In germline, CDR1 is SNHLY, CDR2 FYNNEI. This CDR3 reads CASSTQRERRDRGVAYGYTF. The CDR3 bases are TGTGCCAGCAGTACCCAGAGAGAACGTAGGGACAGGGGAGTAGCCTATGGCTACACCTTC.

The rearrangement uses TRBV23-1 and TRBJ1-3; D ambiguous. TRBV23-1 is an open reading frame, and its role is uncertain. CDR3 length equals 16 residues. Trimming pared 1 base from V and 4 bases from J, leaving 14 bases between. The CDR3 sequence: CASSQCSPFGGNTIYF. CDR3 coding DNA: TGCGCCAGCAGTCAATGTTCCCCCTTTGGCGGAAACACCATATATTTT.

The chain employs TRBV5-6 and TRBJ2-2; 8 bases are shared with TRBD1. The junction had 8 bases not matched to a gene; V was cut back by 3 bases and J by 7 bases. The CDR3 sequence is 15 residues long. Germline CDR1 and CDR2: SGHDT and YYEEEE. CDR3 DNA: TGTGCCAGCAGCTCGAGGACAGGGAGAATCGGGGAGCTGTTTTTT. As protein: CASSSRTGRIGELFF.

The J gene is TRBJ1-6, the V gene TRBV4-1, with D uncertain. Germline CDR1 reads MGHRA; CDR2 reads YSYEKL. The V gene lost 0 bases and the J gene lost 7 bases, with 13 bases spanning the gap. There are 16 residues in the CDR3. The CDR3 is CASSQDFRQENSPLHF. The CDR3 bases are TGCGCCAGCAGCCAAGATTTCCGGCAGGAAAATTCACCCCTCCACTTT.

The chain links TRBV4-1 to TRBJ1-1; D not certain. In germline, CDR1 is MGHRA, CDR2 YSYEKL. There are 17 residues in the CDR3. The ends were cut back, 0 bases at V and 10 bases at J, with 24 bases in the middle. The CDR3 DNA sequence: TGCGCCAGCAGCCAAGATGAAGGAGTCCGGGTCCCAGAGGGAGCTTTCTTT. Its translation is CASSQDEGVRVPEGAFF.

The chain links TRBV4-1 to TRBJ2-5; 7 bases map to TRBD1. Germline V CDR1 and CDR2: MGHRA, YSYEKL. V was clipped by 0 bases and J by 5 bases; unmatched bases: 18. CDR3 length: 19 residues. The DNA of the CDR3 is TGCGCCAGCAGCCAAGATTCAAAGGGGCTAAGACAGGGATGGGAGACCCAGTACTTC. Translated: CASSQDSKGLRQGWETQYF.

The chain employs TRBV6-5 and TRBJ2-1, with D unclear. The CDR3 contains 15 residues. The V end lost 8 bases, the J end lost 8 bases, and 22 bases lay between the germline ends. Germline values: CDR1 MNHEY, CDR2 SVGAGI. The CDR3 loop reads CASQARPAVVHEQFF. The CDR3 coding sequence is TGTGCCAGCCAAGCCCGTCCCGCGGTGGTGCATGAGCAGTTCTTC.

The chain couples TRBV7-2 to TRBJ2-1; D is unresolved. Trimming shortened V by 7 bases and J by 5 bases, and 6 bases separated the two germline ends. The CDR3 consists of 11 residues. Germline V gene lookup returns CDR1 SGHTA and CDR2 FQGNSA. The CDR3 region is CASKWHNEQFF. CDR3 DNA sequence: TGTGCCAGCAAGTGGCACAATGAGCAGTTCTTC.

The chain carries TRBV5-4 and TRBJ2-7; the match to TRBD1 covers 9 bases. V lost 1 base, J lost 3 bases, and 11 bases stayed unmatched. This CDR3 contains 17 residues. Germline CDR1 reads SGHNT; CDR2 reads YYREEE (reference sequence). CDR3 sequence (DNA): TGTGCCAGCAGCTTGTGGGTGGGGACAGGGCTCGACTACGAGCAGTACTTC. This codes for CASSLWVGTGLDYEQYF.

The chain uses TRBV18 and TRBJ2-3; 10 positions agree with TRBD2. In germline, CDR1 is KGHSH, CDR2 LQKENI. With 3 bases clipped from V and 2 bases from J, the junction kept 11 bases outside the gene matches. There are 18 residues in the CDR3. CDR3 DNA: TGTGCCAGCTCACCCGCTTTGATAGCGGGGGGCTTCACAGATACGCAGTATTTT. Translation: CASSPALIAGGFTDTQYF.

For the CDR3, the DNA is TGTGCCAGCAGTGCCCTACAGGTGCGAACCCCCGATACGCAGTATTTT. Its protein product is CASSALQVRTPDTQYF. This chain connects TRBV25-1 to TRBJ2-3; perhaps TRBD1 as D (5 bases). Germline lookup yields CDR1 MGHDK and CDR2 SYGVNS. V gave up 4 bases and J gave up 6 bases, with 20 bases separating them. The CDR3 is 16 residues long.

This chain links TRBV10-3 with TRBJ2-1, with D perhaps matching TRBD2 (5 bases). V shed 4 bases and J shed 0 bases, with 13 bases lying between them. The CDR3 contains 16 residues. Per the germline V gene, CDR1 is ENHRY and CDR2 is SYGVKD. The CDR3 region has the DNA TGTGCCATCAGTGCTCGGGCAGAGGGCTCCTACAATGAGCAGTTCTTC. Its translation is CAISARAEGSYNEQFF.

The CDR3 DNA follows: TGTGCCAGCAGCCCTCCCAGGGGATCGGACAATGAGCAGTTCTTC. It specifies CASSPPRGSDNEQFF. The rearrangement links TRBV27 to TRBJ2-1; D may be TRBD1 (6 bases). Between the trimmed V and J ends, which lost 6 bases and 5 bases, there was a span of 17 bases. The CDR3 covers 15 residues. CDR1 MNHEY and CDR2 SMNVEV come from the germline V gene (reference sequence).

The chain has TRBV19 and TRBJ1-5; D call uncertain. The CDR3 has 20 amino acids. With 2 bases removed from V and 0 bases from J, the gap between germline ends came to 23 bases. Germline values: CDR1 LNHDA, CDR2 SQIVND (reference sequence). The CDR3 sequence: CASSIWRRERVLHSNQPQHF. The CDR3 DNA sequence: TGTGCCAGTAGTATATGGAGACGAGAGCGCGTTTTACATAGCAATCAGCCCCAGCATTTT.

The V call is TRBV7-8, the J call TRBJ1-1, with D possibly matching TRBD1 (6 bases). The germline CDR1 and CDR2 sequences are SGHVS and FQNEAQ. This CDR3 spans 13 amino acids. V shed 3 bases and J shed 5 bases, with 10 bases lying between them. The CDR3 nucleotides are TGTGCCAGCAGCTTGGACAGCCTGACTGAAGCTTTCTTT. Its translation is CASSLDSLTEAFF.

The rearrangement joins TRBV30 to TRBJ1-2; TRBD1 is a possible D gene (6 bases). The germline gives CDR1 GTSNPN, CDR2 SVGIG (reference sequence). The length of the CDR3 is 12 residues. Deletions cut 4 bases from V and 7 bases from J, with 13 bases between. CDR3 DNA sequence: TGTGCCTGGAAAAAGGGGGTCCCTGGCTACACCTTC. This translates into CAWKKGVPGYTF.

The V and J genes are TRBV5-4 and TRBJ1-2; D unclear. This CDR3 region has 18 residues. The ends were cut back, 1 base at V and 0 bases at J, with 19 bases in the middle. Germline assignment: CDR1 SGHNT and CDR2 YYREEE (reference sequence). CDR3 in amino acids: CASSLWFWEGRANYGYTF. CDR3 nucleotide sequence: TGTGCCAGCAGCTTGTGGTTCTGGGAGGGTCGAGCTAACTATGGCTACACCTTC.